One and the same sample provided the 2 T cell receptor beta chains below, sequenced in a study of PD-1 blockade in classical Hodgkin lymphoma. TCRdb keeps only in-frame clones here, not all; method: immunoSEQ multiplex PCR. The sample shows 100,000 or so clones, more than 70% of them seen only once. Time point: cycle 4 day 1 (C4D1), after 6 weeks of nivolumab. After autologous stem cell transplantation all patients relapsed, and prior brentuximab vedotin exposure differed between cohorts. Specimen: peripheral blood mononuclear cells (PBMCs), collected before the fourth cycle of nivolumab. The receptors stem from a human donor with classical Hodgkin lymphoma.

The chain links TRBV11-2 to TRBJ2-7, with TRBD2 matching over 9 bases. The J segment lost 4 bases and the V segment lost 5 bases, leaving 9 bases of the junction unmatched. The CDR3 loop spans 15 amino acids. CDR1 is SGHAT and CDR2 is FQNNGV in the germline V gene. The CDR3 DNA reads TGTGCCAGCAGCCCATTTAGCGGGAGAGGATACGAGCAGTACTTC. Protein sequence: CASSPFSGRGYEQYF.

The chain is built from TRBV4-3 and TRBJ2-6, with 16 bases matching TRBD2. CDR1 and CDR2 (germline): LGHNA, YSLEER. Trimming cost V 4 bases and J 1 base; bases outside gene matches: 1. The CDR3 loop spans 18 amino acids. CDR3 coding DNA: TGCGCCAGCAGCCGGGGACTAGCGGGAGGGTCTGGGGCCAACGTCCTGACTTTC. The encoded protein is CASSRGLAGGSGANVLTF.